Each of the 13 T cell receptor beta chains below was sequenced from the same sample in a study of T cell responses to AZD1222 COVID-19 vaccine. Generated by immunoSEQ multiplex PCR, the TCRdb table keeps only in-frame clones and is missing some. The sample consists of some 120,000 clones, around 94% of them appearing once. The specimen was peripheral blood, collected on day 0 of AZD1222 vaccination. Receptor source: an adult in good health.

The rearrangement links TRBV6-4 to TRBJ2-2; 8 bases are shared with TRBD1. The CDR3 has 15 amino acids. The V and J ends lost 4 bases and 10 bases, in that order; junction bases with no gene match: 11. The germline V gene has CDR1 MRHNA and CDR2 SNTAGT. Written as DNA, the CDR3 is TGTGCCAGCAGTGCTGGACAGGGCGGTGTAGCGGAGCTGTTTTTT. This translates into CASSAGQGGVAELFF.

This chain joins TRBV5-4 and TRBJ1-5; 8 positions match TRBD1. Trimming at V came to 5 bases and at J to 8 bases, leaving 12 bases not matched to a gene. CDR3 length: 15 amino acids. Germline CDR1 reads SGHNT; CDR2 reads YYREEE (reference sequence). The CDR3 nucleotides read TGTGCCAGCAGACATTCGACAGGGGTGATGGAGCCCCAGCATTTT. Translation gives CASRHSTGVMEPQHF.

This clone was seen once. CDR3 nucleotide sequence: TGTGCCAGCAAACTGGGACAGGGATTCTACGAGCAGTACTTC. It is translated as CASKLGQGFYEQYF. The chain uses TRBV27 and TRBJ2-7, with 9 positions matching TRBD1. Trimming at V came to 7 bases and at J to 3 bases, leaving 7 bases not matched to a gene. Per the germline V gene, CDR1 is MNHEY and CDR2 is SMNVEV (reference sequence). CDR3 size: 14 residues.

V usage is TRBV19 and J usage is TRBJ2-7, with TRBD1 as a possible D gene (6 bases). Germline V gene sequence: CDR1 LNHDA, CDR2 SQIVND (reference sequence). V dropped 3 bases and J dropped 0 bases, with 12 bases sitting between them. The CDR3 sequence is 15 residues long. CDR3 nucleotide sequence: TGTGCCAGTAGTATTCGGCAGGGGCTCTCCTACGAGCAGTACTTC. It yields the protein CASSIRQGLSYEQYF.

This clone was detected only once. This chain uses TRBV4-1 with TRBJ1-1; tentatively, D is TRBD1 (6 bases). V gave up 7 bases and J gave up 4 bases, with 19 bases separating them. The CDR3 loop spans 15 amino acids. Germline assignment: CDR1 MGHRA and CDR2 YSYEKL. The DNA for the CDR3 is TGCGCCAGCACCCTACAACCAGGGGAAGTCACTGAAGCTTTCTTT. This codes for CASTLQPGEVTEAFF.

The genes are TRBV5-1 and TRBJ2-1; tentatively, D is TRBD1 (5 bases). CDR3 length equals 15 residues. Germline V CDR1 and CDR2: SGHRS, YFSETQ. Deletions cut 3 bases from V and 12 bases from J, with 22 bases between. CDR3 bases: TGCGCCAGCAGCTCCAACTCCGGGTCAGGGTTCGGGCAGTTCTTC. Protein product: CASSSNSGSGFGQFF.

CDR3 region: CSVTGTSGDNEQFF. The CDR3 DNA sequence: TGCAGCGTCACCGGGACTAGCGGTGACAATGAGCAGTTCTTC. The genes are TRBV29-1 and TRBJ2-1; TRBD2 matches at 11 bases. This CDR3 has 14 residues. The trim removed 6 bases at V and 5 bases at J, leaving 6 bases unmatched. Germline CDR1 SQVTM, CDR2 ANQGSEA.

This sequence joins TRBV6-2 or TRBV6-3 and TRBJ2-7; the D gene is possibly TRBD1 (5 bases). Trimming cost V 2 bases and J 4 bases, with 21 bases left between them. Germline V gives CDR1 MNHEY, CDR2 SVGEGT. The CDR3 consists of 17 residues. The CDR3 region has the DNA TGTGCCAGCAGTTACCACGGGCAGGGTTTAGCATTGTACGAGCAGTACTTC. As protein: CASSYHGQGLALYEQYF.

The chain joins TRBV7-8 to TRBJ1-5, with 12 bases that match TRBD1. The CDR3 is 17 residues long. CDR1 and CDR2 from the germline V gene are SGHVS and FQNEAQ. V trimming: 0 bases; J trimming: 5 bases; junction bases outside the gene matches: 5. In nucleotides, the CDR3 is TGTGCCAGCAGCTTAGCGCAGGGACAGGGGGCAGATCAGCCCCAGCATTTT. Protein: CASSLAQGQGADQPQHF.

The gene calls are TRBV12-3 or TRBV12-4 and TRBJ2-3; D call uncertain. This CDR3 region has 12 residues. V lost 6 bases to trimming and J lost 2 bases, with 6 bases between them. The chain's CDR3 is CASRQNTDTQYF. CDR3 sequence (DNA): TGTGCCAGCAGACAAAACACAGATACGCAGTATTTT.

This chain links TRBV28 with TRBJ2-7, with 7 bases aligning to TRBD2. CDR3 length equals 14 residues. Germline CDR1 and CDR2: MDHEN and SYDVKM. The junction had 10 bases not matched to a gene; V was cut back by 4 bases and J by 7 bases. CDR3 coding DNA: TGTGCCAGCAGTTCGGTCGGGGGGTCAGGGGAGCAGTACTTC. This sequence encodes CASSSVGGSGEQYF. Full variable domain (outside the CDR3, taken from reference TRBV28 and TRBJ2-7): DVKVTQSSRYLVKRTGEKVFLECVQDMDHENMFWYRQDPGLGLRLIYFSYDVKMKEKGDIPEGYSVSREKKERFSLILESASTNQTSMYLCASSSVGGSGEQYFGPGTRLTVT.

The rearrangement links TRBV5-1 to TRBJ2-2; 7 nucleotides align to TRBD2. CDR3 size: 18 residues. V lost 4 bases, J lost 2 bases, and 14 bases stayed unmatched. Germline values: CDR1 SGHRS, CDR2 YFSETQ. CDR3 in DNA: TGCGCCAGCAGCCCGACCCCTTCTCAAGCGGGAAACACCGGGGAGCTGTTTTTT. Translated, it gives CASSPTPSQAGNTGELFF.

The CDR3 here is CASSLRGYTDTQYF. CDR3 sequence (DNA): TGCGCCAGCAGCTTACGGGGGTACACAGATACGCAGTATTTT. The chain uses TRBV5-1 and TRBJ2-3, with D perhaps TRBD2 (6 bases). V was pared by 2 bases and J by 2 bases, with 9 bases between. CDR1 and CDR2 (germline): SGHRS, YFSETQ. This CDR3 is 14 amino acids long.